This is a list of T cell receptor beta chains from one sample in a study of blood T cell repertoires in COVID-19. Produced via immunoSEQ multiplex PCR; TCRdb's table is partial and in-frame only. The sample lists tens of thousands of clones; about four fifths were seen once. Sequenced: peripheral blood. The source of these receptors is a man between 50 and 59 years old with active or convalescent COVID-19. Both conserved end residues are part of each CDR3. Each record gives: D gene, J gene, CDR3 length, V gene, clone size, CDR3 DNA, CDR3 protein. D genes are given only for firm matches. A row's size may be missing; if present it is once, few, many or a size class.

D: NA
J: TRBJ2-2
length: 16
V: TRBV10-1
size: once
DNA: TGCGCCAGCAGTGACCCCATTGGGGGGTCCACCGGGGAGCTGTTTTTT
CDR3: CASSDPIGGSTGELFF

D: TRBD1
J: TRBJ1-1
length: 16
V: TRBV18
size: NA
DNA: TGTGCCAGCTCACCAAATAGACAGGGCTCGGGCACTGAAGCTTTCTTT
CDR3: CASSPNRQGSGTEAFF

D: TRBD1
J: TRBJ1-1
length: 16
V: TRBV7-9
size: NA
DNA: TGTGCCAGCAGCCCCCAGGGGGGTATGCGAAACACTGAAGCTTTCTTT
CDR3: CASSPQGGMRNTEAFF

D: TRBD2
J: TRBJ2-1
length: 15
V: TRBV7-2
size: NA
DNA: TGTGCCAGCAGCACCGCCGGGGGGGCATACAATGAGCAGTTCTTC
CDR3: CASSTAGGAYNEQFF

D: TRBD1
J: TRBJ1-2
length: 13
V: TRBV29-1
size: few
DNA: TGCAGCGCTCGGACAGGACTTTACTATGGCTACACCTTC
CDR3: CSARTGLYYGYTF

D: TRBD2
J: TRBJ2-2
length: 16
V: TRBV5-4
size: NA
DNA: TGTGCCAGCAGCTTGGAGGTGCGGGGGGGTCCCGGGGAGCTGTTTTTT
CDR3: CASSLEVRGGPGELFF

D: NA
J: TRBJ1-6
length: 13
V: TRBV24-1
size: few
DNA: TGTGCCACCAGTGCCGGACTTCATTCACCCCTCCACTTT
CDR3: CATSAGLHSPLHF

D: NA
J: TRBJ1-6
length: 14
V: TRBV18
size: NA
DNA: TGTGCCAGCTCACGGGGGGGGATTCGGTCACCCCTCCACTTT
CDR3: CASSRGGIRSPLHF

D: NA
J: TRBJ2-1
length: 15
V: TRBV5-1
size: NA
DNA: TGCGCCAGCAGCGTTGGGTCTAGCTCCTACAATGAGCAGTTCTTC
CDR3: CASSVGSSSYNEQFF

D: NA
J: TRBJ1-6
length: 12
V: TRBV12-3/TRBV12-4
size: NA
DNA: TGTGCCAGCAGCCCCCAGGGTTCACCCCTCCACTTT
CDR3: CASSPQGSPLHF

D: NA
J: TRBJ1-2
length: 14
V: TRBV5-8
size: NA
DNA: TGTGCCAGCCTTGACGGGAGGTCTAACTATGGCTACACCTTC
CDR3: CASLDGRSNYGYTF

D: NA
J: TRBJ1-2
length: 13
V: TRBV6-5
size: NA
DNA: TGTGCCAGCAGTTACTCGTCAGGGTCTGGCTACACCTTC
CDR3: CASSYSSGSGYTF

D: NA
J: TRBJ2-2
length: 14
V: TRBV2
size: once
DNA: TGTGCCAGCTCTGGACAGACTAACACCGGGGAGCTGTTTTTT
CDR3: CASSGQTNTGELFF

D: NA
J: TRBJ2-1
length: 17
V: TRBV6-1
size: NA
DNA: TGTGCCAGCAGTGAAGCTACAGGGATAGGATCTCGAAATGAGCAGTTCTTC
CDR3: CASSEATGIGSRNEQFF

D: NA
J: TRBJ1-1
length: 13
V: TRBV7-8
size: NA
DNA: TGTGCCAGCAACGTCGGTGGGAGAACTGAAGCTTTCTTT
CDR3: CASNVGGRTEAFF

D: TRBD2
J: TRBJ2-2
length: 14
V: TRBV27
size: NA
DNA: TGTGCCAGCAGAACAGCGGGGGGAACCGGGGAGCTGTTTTTT
CDR3: CASRTAGGTGELFF

D: NA
J: TRBJ1-2
length: 13
V: TRBV29-1
size: NA
DNA: TGCAGCGTTGAAGAGAGGCGGTCCTATGGCTACACCTTC
CDR3: CSVEERRSYGYTF

D: TRBD1
J: TRBJ2-7
length: 13
V: TRBV13
size: NA
DNA: TGTGCCAGCAGTGGGACAGACAACAACGAGCAGTACTTC
CDR3: CASSGTDNNEQYF

D: NA
J: TRBJ2-7
length: 15
V: TRBV7-9
size: few
DNA: TGTGCCAGCAGCTTGGCGGACTCTCCTACCTACGAGCAGTACTTC
CDR3: CASSLADSPTYEQYF

D: NA
J: TRBJ1-3
length: 13
V: TRBV28
size: NA
DNA: TGTGCCAGCAGCCCTATCGCCGGAAACACCATATATTTT
CDR3: CASSPIAGNTIYF

D: TRBD1
J: TRBJ1-4
length: 15
V: TRBV2
size: NA
DNA: TGTGCCAGCAGCCCCAGGACAGGGGTTGATGAAAAACTGTTTTTT
CDR3: CASSPRTGVDEKLFF

D: NA
J: TRBJ1-5
length: 14
V: TRBV7-2
size: NA
DNA: TGTGCCAGCAGCTTAGTACAGAGCAATCAGCCCCAGCATTTT
CDR3: CASSLVQSNQPQHF

D: TRBD1
J: TRBJ2-7
length: 13
V: TRBV7-9
size: once
DNA: TGTGCCAGCAGCCGGACAGGGTCGATCGAGCAGTACTTC
CDR3: CASSRTGSIEQYF

D: TRBD1
J: TRBJ1-6
length: 15
V: TRBV2
size: NA
DNA: TGTGCCAGCAGTAACTTCATGGGACAGAATTCACCCCTCCACTTT
CDR3: CASSNFMGQNSPLHF

D: TRBD1
J: TRBJ1-3
length: 16
V: TRBV5-1
size: NA
DNA: TGCGCCAGCAGCCTCGGACAGGGCCTCTCTGGAAACACCATATATTTT
CDR3: CASSLGQGLSGNTIYF

D: NA
J: TRBJ2-2
length: 14
V: TRBV6-1
size: NA
DNA: TGTGCCAGCAGTGAACTCCCGTCTACCGGGGAGCTGTTTTTT
CDR3: CASSELPSTGELFF

D: TRBD1
J: TRBJ1-4
length: 16
V: TRBV5-1
size: NA
DNA: TGCGCCAGCAGCCTTCACCCGGGACAGGGAGATGAAAAACTGTTTTTT
CDR3: CASSLHPGQGDEKLFF

D: NA
J: TRBJ1-2
length: 13
V: TRBV7-9
size: NA
DNA: TGTGCCAGCAGCCCTGGACAGCTCTATGGCTACACCTTC
CDR3: CASSPGQLYGYTF

D: NA
J: TRBJ1-1
length: 12
V: TRBV6-5
size: NA
DNA: TGTGCCAGCAGTCATCCCGAGGGGGTCGCTTTCTTT
CDR3: CASSHPEGVAFF

D: TRBD1
J: TRBJ2-1
length: 15
V: TRBV10-2
size: NA
DNA: TGCGCCAGCAGTCAACCGGGACAGGGTTACAATGAGCAGTTCTTC
CDR3: CASSQPGQGYNEQFF

D: NA
J: TRBJ2-2
length: 13
V: TRBV10-1
size: NA
DNA: TGCGCCAGCAGTACAGGGTACACCGGGGAGCTGTTTTTT
CDR3: CASSTGYTGELFF

D: NA
J: TRBJ1-3
length: 15
V: TRBV3-1/TRBV3-2
size: NA
DNA: TGTGCCAGCAGCCAAGAAGGGAGGGAAGGAAACACCATATATTTT
CDR3: CASSQEGREGNTIYF

D: NA
J: TRBJ1-3
length: 15
V: TRBV21-1
size: NA
DNA: TGTGCCAGCAGCAAATCTGCCGGGGTGGAAAACACCATATATTTT
CDR3: CASSKSAGVENTIYF

D: NA
J: TRBJ2-3
length: 13
V: TRBV5-4
size: NA
DNA: TGTGCCAGCAGCTTGGTCTATACAGATACGCAGTATTTT
CDR3: CASSLVYTDTQYF

D: TRBD1
J: TRBJ1-5
length: 13
V: TRBV19
size: once
DNA: TGTGCCAGTGAGACAGGGGGCGGGCAGCCCCAGCATTTT
CDR3: CASETGGGQPQHF

D: NA
J: TRBJ2-3
length: 14
V: TRBV10-3
size: NA
DNA: TGTGCCATCAGTGTTAATAGCGGCACAGATACGCAGTATTTT
CDR3: CAISVNSGTDTQYF

D: TRBD1
J: TRBJ1-4
length: 14
V: TRBV19
size: NA
DNA: TGTGCCAGTAGTCTTGGACAGGGCCGTGAAAAACTGTTTTTT
CDR3: CASSLGQGREKLFF

D: NA
J: TRBJ1-6
length: 15
V: TRBV6-6
size: once
DNA: TGTGCCAGCAGTTACAGGCAGGGATCAAATTCACCCCTCCACTTT
CDR3: CASSYRQGSNSPLHF

D: NA
J: TRBJ1-5
length: 12
V: TRBV12-3/TRBV12-4
size: NA
DNA: TGTGCCAGCAGTTTCGGAGAGGGGCCCCAGCATTTT
CDR3: CASSFGEGPQHF

D: TRBD1
J: TRBJ2-2
length: 13
V: TRBV28
size: NA
DNA: TGTGCCAGCGGGACAGGTGATTCCGGGGAGCTGTTTTTT
CDR3: CASGTGDSGELFF

D: NA
J: TRBJ1-5
length: 19
V: TRBV6-2/TRBV6-3
size: NA
DNA: TGTGCCAGCAGTTACAGGGGCCAGGACCTTACCTATAGCAATCAGCCCCAGCATTTT
CDR3: CASSYRGQDLTYSNQPQHF

D: NA
J: TRBJ2-7
length: 12
V: TRBV7-2
size: few
DNA: TGTGCCAGCAGCTATAGCTCCTACGAGCAGTACTTC
CDR3: CASSYSSYEQYF

D: NA
J: TRBJ1-2
length: 13
V: TRBV29-1
size: NA
DNA: TGCAGCGTTGAAGGGGGAGTCAACTATGGCTACACCTTC
CDR3: CSVEGGVNYGYTF

D: NA
J: TRBJ2-5
length: 15
V: TRBV6-5
size: once
DNA: TGTGCCAGCAGGAGGACTCGCTGGTACCAAGAGACCCAGTACTTC
CDR3: CASRRTRWYQETQYF

D: NA
J: TRBJ1-1
length: 14
V: TRBV5-8
size: NA
DNA: TGTGCCAGCAGCTTGGACAGGCTGAACACTGAAGCTTTCTTT
CDR3: CASSLDRLNTEAFF

D: NA
J: TRBJ1-1
length: 13
V: TRBV5-1
size: NA
DNA: TGCGCCAGCACTATTGACATGAACACTGAAGCTTTCTTT
CDR3: CASTIDMNTEAFF

D: TRBD1
J: TRBJ1-4
length: 16
V: TRBV5-1
size: NA
DNA: TGCGCCAGCAGCTTGCGGGCAGGGGGTTTGAATGAAAAACTGTTTTTT
CDR3: CASSLRAGGLNEKLFF

D: NA
J: TRBJ2-5
length: 14
V: TRBV7-2
size: NA
DNA: TGTGCCAGCAGCTTAGCGGGGGGGCGAGAGACCCAGTACTTC
CDR3: CASSLAGGRETQYF

D: TRBD1
J: TRBJ1-5
length: 16
V: TRBV7-8
size: few
DNA: TGTGCCAGCAGCTCCTCCCCGACAGGGGGGAATCAGCCCCAGCATTTT
CDR3: CASSSSPTGGNQPQHF

D: TRBD1
J: TRBJ1-3
length: 13
V: TRBV24-1
size: NA
DNA: TGTGCCACCAGTAGGGGGCCTGGAAACACCATATATTTT
CDR3: CATSRGPGNTIYF

D: TRBD1
J: TRBJ1-5
length: 14
V: TRBV7-8
size: NA
DNA: TGTGCCAGCAGCCCAGGGGGTTCGAATCAGCCCCAGCATTTT
CDR3: CASSPGGSNQPQHF

D: TRBD2
J: TRBJ2-7
length: 16
V: TRBV7-2
size: NA
DNA: TGTGCCAGCAGCTTAGGTGGAGGGACTAGCGCCTACGAGCAGTACTTC
CDR3: CASSLGGGTSAYEQYF

D: TRBD2
J: TRBJ2-3
length: 16
V: TRBV7-2
size: NA
DNA: TGTGCCAGCAGCTTAGAGGTTAGCGGGGGGGCAGATACGCAGTATTTT
CDR3: CASSLEVSGGADTQYF